This T cell receptor beta chain was identified in a study of T cells after yellow fever vaccination. Study at large: Each low-cell-number fraction was prepared by means of SMART-Seq v4 Ultra Low Input. The study, taken as a whole, reports: Most primary-vaccination clones reappeared after the booster (about 95% CD4, roughly 88% CD8).

V was trimmed by 6 bases and J by 7 bases, leaving 16 bases between them. Germline V gene data show CDR1 as MNHNS and CDR2 as SASEGT. The CDR3 is 14 amino acids. This clonotype was detected a few times. Antigen specificity is unknown. TCR cDNA, made by 5'RACE template switching, carried an added universal primer site and UMIs. Via MiXCR, TCRdb re-called the 5' RACE reads, giving one row per CDR3 protein. Of 400,000 to 650,000 distinct CDR3 sequences in the sample, 21% are singletons; the top ten hold 15% to 20%. This clonotype originated in a man aged 18 to 29 who received the YFV17D yellow fever vaccine. The chain recombines TRBV6-1 with TRBJ1-5, with D unresolved. This specimen consisted of PBMCs, obtained roughly 20 days after the first yellow fever vaccination. CDR3 region: CASRPGGGRQPQHF. DNA of the CDR3: TGTGCCAGCAGGCCGGGAGGTGGGCGGCAGCCCCAGCATTTT.